Detailed here is one TCR beta chain. These data come from a study of T-cell reconstitution after alpha-beta-depleted transplantation in children. The CDR3 totals 16 residues. V was trimmed by 4 bases and J by 1 base, leaving 17 bases between them. CDR1 is SGHNT, CDR2 YYREEE, per germline (reference sequence). The authors prepared the TCRbeta library with unique molecular identifiers. TCRdb fed the PCR reads into MiXCR, producing one record per CDR3 protein. The sample includes some 500,000 distinct CDR3 sequences, around 18% seen only once; the top ten take over 3%. This TCR was sampled from a human donor who donated a stem cell graft to a child with acute lymphoblastic leukemia. This chain uses TRBV5-4 with TRBJ1-1; possibly TRBD1 for D (6 bases). Sequencing used PBMCs from the stem cell graft donor, obtained from the stem cell graft. The DNA for the CDR3 is TGTGCCAGCAGCCCCCGGGGGGGGCCGAGGAACACTGAAGCTTTCTTT. This codes for CASSPRGGPRNTEAFF.